This TCR beta chain emerged from a study of T cell changes during pregnancy in multiple sclerosis. From germline, CDR1 is MGHDK and CDR2 SYGVNS. The V end lost 4 bases, the J end lost 10 bases, and 14 bases lay between the germline ends. This CDR3 contains 13 residues. Profiled with immunoSEQ multiplex PCR; TCRdb holds only in-frame clones, not every one. The profile covers roughly 40,000 clones, with approximately 90% appearing a single time and around 4.1% taken by the ten largest. This TCR was recovered from a female donor with multiple sclerosis, enrolled in a pregnancy study. The rearrangement links TRBV25-1 to TRBJ2-1; perhaps TRBD1 as D (6 bases). Source: CD8+ T cells from peripheral blood mononuclear cells, taken in the first trimester of pregnancy. In DNA form, the CDR3 reads TGTGCCAGCAGTGGCCAGGGGAGAGACGAGCAGTTCTTC. Its protein product is CASSGQGRDEQFF.